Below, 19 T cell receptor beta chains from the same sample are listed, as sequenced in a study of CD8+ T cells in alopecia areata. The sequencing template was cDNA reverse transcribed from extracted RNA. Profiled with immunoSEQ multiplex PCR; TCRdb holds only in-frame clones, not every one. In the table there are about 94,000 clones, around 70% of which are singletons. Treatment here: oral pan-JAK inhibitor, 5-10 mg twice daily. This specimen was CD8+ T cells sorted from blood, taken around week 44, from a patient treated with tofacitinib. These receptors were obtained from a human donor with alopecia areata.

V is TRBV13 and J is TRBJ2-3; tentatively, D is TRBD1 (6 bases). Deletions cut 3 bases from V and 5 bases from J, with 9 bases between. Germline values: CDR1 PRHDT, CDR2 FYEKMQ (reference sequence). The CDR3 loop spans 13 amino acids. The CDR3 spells CASSLRGIDTQYF. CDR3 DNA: TGTGCCAGCAGCTTGAGGGGGATAGATACGCAGTATTTT. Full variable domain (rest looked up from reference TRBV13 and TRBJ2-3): AAGVIQSPRHLIKEKRETATLKCYPIPRHDTVYWYQQGPGQDPQFLISFYEKMQSDKGSIPDRFSAQQFSDYHSELNMSSLELGDSALYFCASSLRGIDTQYFGPGTRLTVL.

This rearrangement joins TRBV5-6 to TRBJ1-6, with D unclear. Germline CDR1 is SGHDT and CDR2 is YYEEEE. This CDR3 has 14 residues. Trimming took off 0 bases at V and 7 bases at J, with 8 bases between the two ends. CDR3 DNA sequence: TGTGCCAGCAGCTTGGGGGGTCCAAATTCACCCCTCCACTTT. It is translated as CASSLGGPNSPLHF.

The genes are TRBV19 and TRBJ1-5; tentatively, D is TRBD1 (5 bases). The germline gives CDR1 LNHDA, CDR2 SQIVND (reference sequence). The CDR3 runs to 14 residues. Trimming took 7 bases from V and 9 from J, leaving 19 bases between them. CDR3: CASTTGPTVPPQHF. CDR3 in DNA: TGTGCCAGTACCACGGGACCGACAGTCCCGCCCCAGCATTTT. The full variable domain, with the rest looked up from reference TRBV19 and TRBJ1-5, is DGGITQSPKYLFRKEGQNVTLSCEQNLNHDAMYWYRQDPGQGLRLIYYSQIVNDFQKGDIAEGYSVSREKKESFPLTVTSAQKNPTAFYLCASTTGPTVPPQHFGDGTRLSIL.

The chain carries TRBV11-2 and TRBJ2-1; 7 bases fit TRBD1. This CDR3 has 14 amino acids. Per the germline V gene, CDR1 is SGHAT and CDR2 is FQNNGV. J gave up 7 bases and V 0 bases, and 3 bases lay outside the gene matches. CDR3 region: CASSLDRQGNEQFF. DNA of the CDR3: TGTGCCAGCAGCTTAGATCGACAGGGAAATGAGCAGTTCTTC.

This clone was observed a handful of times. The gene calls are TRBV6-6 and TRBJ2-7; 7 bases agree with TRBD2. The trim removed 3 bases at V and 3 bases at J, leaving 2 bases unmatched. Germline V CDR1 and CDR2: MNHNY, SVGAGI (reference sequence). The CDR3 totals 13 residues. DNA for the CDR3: TGTGCCAGCAGTTATACGGGGGGCTACGAGCAGTACTTC. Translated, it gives CASSYTGGYEQYF.

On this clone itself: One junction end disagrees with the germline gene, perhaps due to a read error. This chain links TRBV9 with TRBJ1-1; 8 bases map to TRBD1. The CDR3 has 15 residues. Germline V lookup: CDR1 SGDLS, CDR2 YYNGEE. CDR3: CASSVVDRVNTEAFF. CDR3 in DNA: TGTGCCAGCAGCGTAGTGGACAGGGTGAATACTGAAGCTTTCTTT.

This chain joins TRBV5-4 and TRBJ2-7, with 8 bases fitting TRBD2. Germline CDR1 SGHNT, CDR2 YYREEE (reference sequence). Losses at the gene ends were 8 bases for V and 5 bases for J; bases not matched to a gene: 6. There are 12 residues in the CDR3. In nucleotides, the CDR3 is TGTGCCAGTCGGGGGGGGACCAACGAGCAGTACTTC. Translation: CASRGGTNEQYF.

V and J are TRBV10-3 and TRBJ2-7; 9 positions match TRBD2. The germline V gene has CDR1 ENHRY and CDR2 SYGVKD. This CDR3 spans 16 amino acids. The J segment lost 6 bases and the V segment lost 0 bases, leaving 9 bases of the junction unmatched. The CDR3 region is CAISESLAGGAFEQYF. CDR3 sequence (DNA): TGTGCCATCAGTGAGTCCTTGGCGGGGGGGGCTTTCGAGCAGTACTTC.

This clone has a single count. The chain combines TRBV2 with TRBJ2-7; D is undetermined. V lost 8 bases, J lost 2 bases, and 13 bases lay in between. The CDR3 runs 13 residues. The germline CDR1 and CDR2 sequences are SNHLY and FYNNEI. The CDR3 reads CASRSTPTYEQYF. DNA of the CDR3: TGTGCCAGCCGGTCGACACCCACCTACGAGCAGTACTTC.

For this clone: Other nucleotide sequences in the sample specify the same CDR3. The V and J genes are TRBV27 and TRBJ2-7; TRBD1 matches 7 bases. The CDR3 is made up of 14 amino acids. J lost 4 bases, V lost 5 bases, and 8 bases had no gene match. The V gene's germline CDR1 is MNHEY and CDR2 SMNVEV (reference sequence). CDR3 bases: TGTGCCAGCAGTCCCCCAGGGGGTCCATACGAGCAGTACTTC. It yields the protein CASSPPGGPYEQYF.

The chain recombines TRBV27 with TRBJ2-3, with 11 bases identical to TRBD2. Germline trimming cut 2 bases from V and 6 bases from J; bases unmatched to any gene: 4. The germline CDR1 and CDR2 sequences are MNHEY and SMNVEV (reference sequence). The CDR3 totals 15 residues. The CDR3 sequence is CASSLLAGGRDTQYF. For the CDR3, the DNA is TGTGCCAGCAGTTTACTAGCGGGGGGCCGGGATACGCAGTATTTT.

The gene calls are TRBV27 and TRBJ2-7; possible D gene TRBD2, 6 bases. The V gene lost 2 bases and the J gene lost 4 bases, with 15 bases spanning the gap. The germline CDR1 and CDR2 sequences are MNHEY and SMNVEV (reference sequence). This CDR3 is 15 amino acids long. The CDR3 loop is CASSLIFGGRYEQYF. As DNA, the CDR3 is TGTGCCAGCAGTTTAATATTCGGGGGACGGTACGAGCAGTACTTC.

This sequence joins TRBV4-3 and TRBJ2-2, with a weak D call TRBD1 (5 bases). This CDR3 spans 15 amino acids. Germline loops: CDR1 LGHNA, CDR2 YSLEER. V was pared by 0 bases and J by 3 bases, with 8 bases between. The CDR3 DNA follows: TGCGCCAGCAGCCAAGACAGGGTAGACACCGGGGAGCTGTTTTTT. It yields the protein CASSQDRVDTGELFF.

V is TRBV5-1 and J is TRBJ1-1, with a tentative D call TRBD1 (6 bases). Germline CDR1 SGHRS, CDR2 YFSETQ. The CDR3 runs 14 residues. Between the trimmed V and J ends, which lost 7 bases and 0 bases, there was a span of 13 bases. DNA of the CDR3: TGCGCCAGCGGCCCAACAGGGATGAACACTGAAGCTTTCTTT. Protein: CASGPTGMNTEAFF.

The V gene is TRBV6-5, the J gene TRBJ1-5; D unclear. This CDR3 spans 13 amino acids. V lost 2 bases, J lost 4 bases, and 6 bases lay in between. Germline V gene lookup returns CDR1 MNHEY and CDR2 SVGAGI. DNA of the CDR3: TGTGCCAGCAGTTACAGGGAGAATCAGCCCCAGCATTTT. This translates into CASSYRENQPQHF.

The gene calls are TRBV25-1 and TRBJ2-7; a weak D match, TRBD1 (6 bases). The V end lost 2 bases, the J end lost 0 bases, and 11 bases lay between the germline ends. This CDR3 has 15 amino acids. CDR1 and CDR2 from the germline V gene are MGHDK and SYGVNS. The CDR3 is CASSEGQGPSYEQYF. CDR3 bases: TGTGCCAGCAGTGAAGGGCAGGGGCCCTCCTACGAGCAGTACTTC.

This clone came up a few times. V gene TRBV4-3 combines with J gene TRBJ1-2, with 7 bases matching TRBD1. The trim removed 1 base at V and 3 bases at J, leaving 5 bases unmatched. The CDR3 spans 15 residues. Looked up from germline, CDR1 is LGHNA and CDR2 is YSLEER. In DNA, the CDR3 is TGCGCCAGCAGCCAAGTTACAGGGGCAGACTATGGCTACACCTTC. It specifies CASSQVTGADYGYTF.

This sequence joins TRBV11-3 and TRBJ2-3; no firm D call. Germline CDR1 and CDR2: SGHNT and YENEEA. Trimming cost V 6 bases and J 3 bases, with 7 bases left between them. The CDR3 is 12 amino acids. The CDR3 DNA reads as TGTGCCAGCAGAAAAGGGACAGATACGCAGTATTTT. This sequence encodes CASRKGTDTQYF.

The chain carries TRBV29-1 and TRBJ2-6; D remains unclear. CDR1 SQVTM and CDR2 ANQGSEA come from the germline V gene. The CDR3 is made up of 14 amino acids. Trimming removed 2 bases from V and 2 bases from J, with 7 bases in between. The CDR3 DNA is TGCAGCGTTGAAACCACTGCTGGGGCCAACGTCCTGACTTTC. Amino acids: CSVETTAGANVLTF.